This T cell receptor beta chain was profiled in a study of beta chain features in type 1 diabetes. Study-wide results and caveats: Shortening of TCRB CDR3s, moderate but significant, appeared in all four CD4+ subsets of Type 1 diabetes patients. Because the template was cDNA, high-expressing cells might be over-represented. For patients, the naive, central memory and Treg TCRB repertoires appeared more alike than for healthy donors.

V was clipped by 4 bases and J by 5 bases, with 17 bases between them. CDR3 size: 15 residues. Germline CDR1 and CDR2: LGHNA and YSLEER. This clone came up a few times. The target antigen is unknown. Expressed TCRB transcripts were sequenced after all isolated RNA was converted to cDNA. Assay used: immunoSEQ multiplex PCR; TCRdb lists only in-frame clones, some missing. This table has roughly 610,000 clones, about 14% appearing once. This TCR derives from a man between 18 and 29 years old in good health. Specimen: naive CD4+ T cells from blood. J is TRBJ2-5 and V is TRBV4-3; D tentatively fits TRBD1 or TRBD2 (6 bases each). This chain's CDR3 is CASSLATGRRETQYF. The CDR3 nucleotides read TGCGCCAGCAGCCTAGCCACAGGGAGGAGGGAGACCCAGTACTTC.